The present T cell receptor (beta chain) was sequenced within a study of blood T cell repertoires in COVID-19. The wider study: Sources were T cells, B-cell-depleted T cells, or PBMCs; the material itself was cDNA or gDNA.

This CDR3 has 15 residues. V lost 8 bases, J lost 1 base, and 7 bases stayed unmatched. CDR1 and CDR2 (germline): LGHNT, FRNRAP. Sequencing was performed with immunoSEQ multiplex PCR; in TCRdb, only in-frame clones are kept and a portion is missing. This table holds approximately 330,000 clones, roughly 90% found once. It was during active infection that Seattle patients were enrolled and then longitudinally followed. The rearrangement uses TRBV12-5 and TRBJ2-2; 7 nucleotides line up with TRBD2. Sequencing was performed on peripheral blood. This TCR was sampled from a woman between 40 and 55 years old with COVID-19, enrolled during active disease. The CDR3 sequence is CASSGAAGNTGELFF. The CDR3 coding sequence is TGTGCTAGTAGCGGGGCGGCAGGGAACACCGGGGAGCTGTTTTTT. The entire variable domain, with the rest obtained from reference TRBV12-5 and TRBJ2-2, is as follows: DARVTQTPRHKVTEMGQEVTMRCQPILGHNTVFWYRQTMMQGLELLAYFRNRAPLDDSGMPKDRFSAEMPDATLATLKIQPSEPRDSAVYFCASSGAAGNTGELFFGEGSRLTVL.